This entry is about one T cell receptor (beta chain). This clone has just a few counts. Its antigen remains unidentified. Per-nucleotide qualities are absent, and no much larger clonotype sits a single base away. The sample originates from a study of blood T cell repertoires in COVID-19 (dated by TCRdb to about 2020). Study-wide context: Collaborator samples came from the United States, Italy and Spain and covered acute and convalescent phases of COVID-19. Deeply sampled blood TCRbeta repertoires from subjects exposed to, actively infected with, or recovered from COVID-19 were included in the dataset. The prospective study material was composed of cDNA or gDNA derived from T cells, B-cell-depleted T cells, or PBMCs. Where HLA class I and class II types were available, the types were taken from metadata supplied by the sample provider, not from assay-based typing. Samples were obtained from the ongoing ImmuneRACE study (first 160 participants) and from 950 to 1,500 subjects provided by 6 global collaborators. A de-identified subject ID, COVID-19 status, age in years and sex were almost always included in the sample metadata. A freely available public database, intended as a resource for researchers studying the immune response to SARS-CoV-2, is where the repertoires were released.

What the research found in general, with its limitations: The quantity of clinical and demographic metadata differed by source and by participant and was supplied without curation.

The collaborating institutions used their own protocols to collect whole blood in K2EDTA tubes. For TCRbeta analysis, collaborators shipped samples as frozen whole blood, isolated PBMCs, or DNA extracted from either of those sample types. The immunoSEQ Assay, a bias-controlled multiplex PCR, was used to amplify TCRbeta CDR3 regions from genomic DNA. The authors' pipeline ran thus. Nucleated cell counts per sample were estimated from amplification of reference gene primers within the assay. To quantify the absolute abundance of each unique TCRbeta CDR3 rearrangement, sequence reads were collapsed and filtered. For each sample, productive Simpson clonality was calculated by taking the square root of Simpson's diversity index across productive rearrangements. The source is immuneACCESS, and TCRdb retained only in-frame sequences with V and J called. Part of the clones is not carried over; for the studies checked, unresolved V genes explain less than half of this, and the remainder is unexplained. V and J calls and clone size come straight from that table; D and trimming were deduced from the DNA. In all, the sample holds around 110,000 clones, and approximately 90% of those were seen once. In total, the top ten clones hold about 6.8% of the sample.

The V and J ends are trimmed by 7 bases and 12 bases, leaving 21 bases between them. The cysteine opens and the phenylalanine closes a CDR3 of 13 amino acids. The read is trimmed to its CDR3 DNA, 39 bases read in frame from base 1. The germline V gene gives CDR1 as SGHTA and CDR2 as FQGNSA. This receptor was identified in a man aged 45-60 years with active or convalescent COVID-19. The sequence links TRBV7-2 to TRBJ1-2, with a weak D call of TRBD1 (6 bases match). Sequenced sample: peripheral blood. DNA sequence: TGTGCCAGCATCGGAGGTCCACAGGGCCGTCACACCTTC. This gives the protein CASIGGPQGRHTF.